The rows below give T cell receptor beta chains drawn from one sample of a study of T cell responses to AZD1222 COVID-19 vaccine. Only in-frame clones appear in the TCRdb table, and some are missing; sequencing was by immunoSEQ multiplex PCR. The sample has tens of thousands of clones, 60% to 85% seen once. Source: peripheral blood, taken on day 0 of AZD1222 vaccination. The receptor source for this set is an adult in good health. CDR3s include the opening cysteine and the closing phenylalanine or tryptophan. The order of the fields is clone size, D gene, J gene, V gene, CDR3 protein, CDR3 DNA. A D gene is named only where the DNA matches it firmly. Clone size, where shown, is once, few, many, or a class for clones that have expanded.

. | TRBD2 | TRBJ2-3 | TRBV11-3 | CASSKLTTSGMGDTQYF | TGTGCCAGCAGCAAACTGACGACTAGCGGGATGGGAGATACGCAGTATTTT
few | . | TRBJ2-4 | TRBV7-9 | CASSPRDTKNIQYF | TGTGCCAGCAGCCCAAGGGATACCAAAAACATTCAGTACTTC
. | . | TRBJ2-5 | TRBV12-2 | CASRLGNNLNQYF | TGTGCAAGTCGCTTAGGCAACAACCTCAACCAGTACTTC
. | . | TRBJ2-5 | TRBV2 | CASSDIRVGETQYF | TGTGCCAGCAGCGATATCAGGGTCGGCGAGACCCAGTACTTC
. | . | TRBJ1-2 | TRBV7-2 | CASSLGGGGRNYGYTF | TGTGCCAGCAGCTTAGGAGGTGGGGGCAGGAACTATGGCTACACCTTC
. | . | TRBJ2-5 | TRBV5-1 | CASSFQGRETQYF | TGCGCCAGCAGCTTCCAGGGTAGAGAGACCCAGTACTTC
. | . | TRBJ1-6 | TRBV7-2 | CASSYRGTAIGGSPLHF | TGTGCCAGCAGCTACCGAGGGACCGCCATAGGGGGTTCACCCCTCCACTTT
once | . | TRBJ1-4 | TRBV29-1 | CSVSGRRGEKLFF | TGCAGCGTCTCCGGGAGGAGGGGTGAAAAACTGTTTTTT
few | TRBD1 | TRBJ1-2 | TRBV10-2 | CASSKQGGHGYTF | TGCGCCAGCAGCAAACAGGGGGGGCACGGCTACACCTTC
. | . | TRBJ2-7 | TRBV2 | CASSERRGLTYEQYF | TGTGCCAGCAGTGAAAGGCGCGGACTCACCTACGAGCAGTACTTC
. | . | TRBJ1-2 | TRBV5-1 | CASSLEGSNYGYTF | TGCGCCAGCAGCTTGGAGGGGTCTAACTATGGCTACACCTTC
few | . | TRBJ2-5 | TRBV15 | CATSRERRETQYF | TGTGCCACCAGCAGAGAACGGAGGGAGACCCAGTACTTC
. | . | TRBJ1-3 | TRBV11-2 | CASSLDIARTASSGNTIYF | TGTGCCAGCAGCTTAGATATAGCTAGGACAGCGAGCTCTGGAAACACCATATATTTT
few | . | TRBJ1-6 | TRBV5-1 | CASSLASGVNSPLHF | TGCGCCAGCAGCTTGGCCTCAGGAGTGAATTCACCCCTCCACTTT
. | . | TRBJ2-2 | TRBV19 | CASRSRQGSTGELFF | TGTGCCAGTCGAAGTAGGCAGGGGTCGACCGGGGAGCTGTTTTTT
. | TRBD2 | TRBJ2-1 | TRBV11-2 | CASSSGTLAGDEQFF | TGTGCCAGCAGTAGCGGGACCCTAGCGGGCGATGAGCAGTTCTTC
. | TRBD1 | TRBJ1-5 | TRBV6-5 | CASSHRGQGNQPQHF | TGTGCCAGCAGTCACAGGGGGCAGGGCAATCAGCCCCAGCATTTT
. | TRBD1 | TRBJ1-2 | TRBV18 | CASSPPGTGYGYTF | TGTGCCAGCTCACCACCGGGGACAGGGTATGGCTACACCTTC
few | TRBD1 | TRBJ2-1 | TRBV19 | CASSTYVGDRINEQFF | TGTGCCAGTAGTACCTACGTTGGGGACAGGATCAATGAGCAGTTCTTC
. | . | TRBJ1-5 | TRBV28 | CASTIGGTNQPQHF | TGTGCCAGCACCATCGGGGGGACAAATCAGCCCCAGCATTTT
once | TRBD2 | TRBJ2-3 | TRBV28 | CASSSLRAGGRTDTQYF | TGTGCCAGCAGTTCTCTTCGGGCGGGAGGCCGCACAGATACGCAGTATTTT
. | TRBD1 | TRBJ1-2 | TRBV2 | CASGRDRGTSNYGYTF | TGTGCCAGCGGCCGGGACAGGGGCACTTCTAACTATGGCTACACCTTC
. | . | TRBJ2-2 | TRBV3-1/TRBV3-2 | CASSQGGAGELFF | TGTGCCAGCAGCCAGGGCGGAGCCGGGGAGCTGTTTTTT
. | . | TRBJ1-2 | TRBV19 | CASSMAHGGQDTF | TGTGCCAGTAGTATGGCCCACGGGGGGCAGGACACCTTC
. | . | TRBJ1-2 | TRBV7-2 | CASSLAYRDYGYTF | TGTGCCAGCAGCTTAGCGTACAGGGACTATGGCTACACCTTC
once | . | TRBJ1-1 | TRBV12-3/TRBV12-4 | CASSLAGSGVAFF | TGTGCCAGCAGTTTGGCGGGGTCAGGGGTAGCTTTCTTT
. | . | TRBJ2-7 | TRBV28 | CASSLNKVSYEQYF | TGTGCCAGCAGTTTAAATAAGGTATCCTACGAGCAGTACTTC
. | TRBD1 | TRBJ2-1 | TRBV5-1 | CASSTEGAPNEQFF | TGCGCCAGCTCTACTGAGGGGGCCCCCAATGAGCAGTTCTTC
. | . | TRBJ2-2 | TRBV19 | CASSMLAGPWGELFF | TGTGCCAGTAGTATGTTGGCAGGGCCCTGGGGGGAGCTGTTTTTT
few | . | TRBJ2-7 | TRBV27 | CASSSQGSGSNEQYF | TGTGCCAGCAGTTCGCAGGGTTCGGGAAGTAACGAGCAGTACTTC
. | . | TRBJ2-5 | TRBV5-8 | CASSPKGVAGTQYF | TGTGCCAGCAGCCCCAAGGGGGTAGCGGGGACCCAGTACTTC
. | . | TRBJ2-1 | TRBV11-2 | CASSLDGGQGREQFF | TGTGCCAGCAGCTTAGATGGGGGGCAGGGTCGTGAGCAGTTCTTC
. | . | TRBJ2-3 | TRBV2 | CASSGGGTDTQYF | TGTGCCAGCAGTGGTGGGGGGACAGATACGCAGTATTTT
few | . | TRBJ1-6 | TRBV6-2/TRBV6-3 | CASSKDLNSPLHF | TGTGCCAGCAGCAAGGATCTTAATTCACCCCTCCACTTT
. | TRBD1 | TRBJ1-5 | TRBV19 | CASSIDVGQVNQPQHF | TGTGCCAGTAGTATAGATGTGGGACAGGTCAATCAGCCCCAGCATTTT
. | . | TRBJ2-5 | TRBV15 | CATSRDHARETQYF | TGTGCCACCAGCAGAGATCACGCGCGAGAGACCCAGTACTTC
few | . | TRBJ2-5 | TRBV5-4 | CASSLISQETQYF | TGTGCCAGCAGCTTGATCAGCCAGGAGACCCAGTACTTC
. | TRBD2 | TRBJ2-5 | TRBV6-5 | CASTGGLETQYF | TGTGCCAGCACGGGAGGGCTAGAGACCCAGTACTTC
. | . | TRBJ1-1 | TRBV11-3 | CASSFSGMNTEAFF | TGTGCCAGCAGCTTCTCCGGGATGAACACTGAAGCTTTCTTT
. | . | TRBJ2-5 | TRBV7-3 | CASSPNGVGETQYF | TGTGCCAGCAGCCCGAATGGGGTCGGGGAGACCCAGTACTTC
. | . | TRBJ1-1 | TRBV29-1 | CSVEPGRVDEAFF | TGCAGCGTTGAACCGGGCAGGGTAGATGAAGCTTTCTTT
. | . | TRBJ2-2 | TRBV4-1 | CASSQVLAAGELFF | TGCGCCAGCAGCCAAGTTCTCGCGGCCGGGGAGCTGTTTTTT
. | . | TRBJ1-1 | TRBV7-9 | CASSLASGRAFF | TGTGCCAGCAGCTTAGCGTCCGGGAGAGCTTTCTTT
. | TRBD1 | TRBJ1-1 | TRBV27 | CASSAHSTGTGTEAFF | TGTGCCAGCAGTGCCCATTCGACAGGGACGGGCACTGAAGCTTTCTTT
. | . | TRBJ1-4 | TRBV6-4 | CATPAAERLFF | TGTGCCACCCCGGCAGCCGAAAGGCTGTTTTTT
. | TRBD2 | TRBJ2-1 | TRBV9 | CASSVATSGRYNEQFF | TGTGCCAGCAGCGTAGCGACTAGCGGGAGATACAATGAGCAGTTCTTC
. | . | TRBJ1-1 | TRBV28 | CATRGKPEAFF | TGTGCCACAAGGGGCAAACCTGAAGCTTTCTTT
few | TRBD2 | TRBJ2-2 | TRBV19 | CASSISGQQLAGGYTGELFF | TGTGCCAGTAGTATTTCAGGGCAGCAACTAGCGGGAGGGTACACCGGGGAGCTGTTTTTT